These 27 T cell receptor beta chains originate from one sample sequenced in a study of cytomegalovirus exposure and HLA in healthy donors. 13 Jbeta primers and 60 Vbeta primers were used for the PCR. The repertoire was sequenced with immunoSEQ multiplex PCR; TCRdb's copy has only in-frame clones and lacks some. The table shows roughly 150,000 clones, with around 74% occurring only once. Sequencing was performed on PBMCs. The receptors here all came from a female donor in good health and CMV-seronegative.

V and J are TRBV2 and TRBJ2-1; no clear D. CDR1 is SNHLY, CDR2 FYNNEI, per germline. The V and J ends lost 5 bases and 0 bases respectively, with 5 bases between them. This CDR3 has 13 residues. CDR3 amino acids: CASSLYSYNEQFF. CDR3 DNA: TGTGCCAGCAGTCTTTACTCCTACAATGAGCAGTTCTTC. The complete variable domain, with remaining parts taken from reference TRBV2 and TRBJ2-1, reads EPEVTQTPSHQVTQMGQEVILRCVPISNHLYFYWYRQILGQKVEFLVSFYNNEISEKSEIFDDQFSVERPDGSNFTLKIRSTKLEDSAMYFCASSLYSYNEQFFGPGTRLTVL.

This chain uses TRBV5-1 with TRBJ2-1; TRBD2 aligns across 9 bases. The ends lost 1 base at V and 7 bases at J; junction bases unmatched: 6. This CDR3 is 15 amino acids long. From germline, CDR1 is SGHRS and CDR2 YFSETQ. CDR3 DNA: TGCGCCAGCAGCTTGCTCGCGGGAGGGATAAATGAGCAGTTCTTC. Translating it yields CASSLLAGGINEQFF. Drawing the rest from reference TRBV5-1 and TRBJ2-1, the complete variable domain is KAGVTQTPRYLIKTRGQQVTLSCSPISGHRSVSWYQQTPGQGLQFLFEYFSETQRNKGNFPGRFSGRQFSNSRSEMNVSTLELGDSALYLCASSLLAGGINEQFFGPGTRLTVL.

The chain is built from TRBV6-5 and TRBJ1-2, with D possibly being TRBD1 (6 bases). This CDR3 contains 14 residues. V was pared by 2 bases and J by 4 bases, with 11 bases between. Germline lookup yields CDR1 MNHEY and CDR2 SVGAGI. The CDR3 DNA follows: TGTGCCAGCAGTTACGCAGGGGTAGCCTATGGCTACACCTTC. It codes for CASSYAGVAYGYTF.

The V gene is TRBV6-5, the J gene TRBJ1-6; TRBD1 might be the D (5 bases). CDR3 size: 14 residues. Trimming left V 5 bases short and J 9 bases short, with 14 bases between. Per the germline V gene, CDR1 is MNHEY and CDR2 is SVGAGI. The CDR3 DNA is TGTGCCAGCAGTCGCCAGCGGGGCGTTTCACCCCTCCACTTT. Its protein product is CASSRQRGVSPLHF.

The V gene is TRBV25-1, the J gene TRBJ2-1; 10 nucleotides match TRBD2. The length of the CDR3 is 15 residues. The ends lost 6 bases at V and 3 bases at J; junction bases unmatched: 5. The germline V gene has CDR1 MGHDK and CDR2 SYGVNS. The CDR3 sequence is CASSGAGGLYNEQFF. The CDR3 bases are TGTGCCAGCAGCGGAGCGGGAGGGCTCTACAATGAGCAGTTCTTC.

J is TRBJ2-3 and V is TRBV10-1; 7 bases line up with TRBD1. Unmatched junction bases numbered 5, after V lost 3 bases and J lost 5 bases. The CDR3 totals 14 residues. CDR1 is WNHNN and CDR2 is SYGVQD in the germline V gene (reference sequence). CDR3 region: CASSEVTGEDTQYF. The CDR3 coding sequence is TGCGCCAGCAGTGAAGTCACAGGGGAAGATACGCAGTATTTT.

The rearrangement joins TRBV7-9 to TRBJ1-6; a weak D match, TRBD1 (5 bases). The V end lost 7 bases, the J end lost 7 bases, and 20 bases lay between the germline ends. Germline V lookup: CDR1 SEHNR, CDR2 FQNEAQ (reference sequence). The CDR3 loop spans 16 amino acids. The CDR3 nucleotides are TGTGCCAGCACCACTGGAGGGGATCGGGGCAATTCACCCCTCCACTTT. Amino acids: CASTTGGDRGNSPLHF.

This chain links TRBV5-4 with TRBJ2-5; D is possibly TRBD2 (9 bases). V was cut by 4 bases and J by 6 bases, with 16 bases left in between. CDR3 size: 14 residues. Germline V gene data show CDR1 as SGHNT and CDR2 as YYREEE (reference sequence). The CDR3 region has the DNA TGTGCCAGCAGCCAGGGGGCGGGGGGGAAGACCCAGTACTTC. It is translated as CASSQGAGGKTQYF.

The J gene is TRBJ2-1, the V gene TRBV9; D perhaps matches TRBD2 (5 bases). CDR1 is SGDLS, CDR2 YYNGEE, per germline. The germline V and J ends were trimmed by 0 bases and 7 bases, with 14 bases remaining between them. The CDR3 is 15 amino acids. The CDR3 reads CASSVVVGPGNEQFF. The CDR3 DNA is TGTGCCAGCAGCGTAGTAGTGGGTCCGGGGAATGAGCAGTTCTTC. Based on the CDR3 plus reference TRBV9 and TRBJ2-1, the full variable domain is DSGVTQTPKHLITATGQRVTLRCSPRSGDLSVYWYQQSLDQGLQFLIQYYNGEERAKGNILERFSAQQFPDLHSELNLSSLELGDSALYFCASSVVVGPGNEQFFGPGTRLTVL.

The rearrangement uses TRBV2 and TRBJ1-3; D call uncertain. Trimming pared 3 bases from V and 0 bases from J, leaving 9 bases between. The CDR3 sequence is 15 residues long. The germline gives CDR1 SNHLY, CDR2 FYNNEI. This chain's CDR3 is CASSDWRASGNTIYF. The CDR3 region has the DNA TGTGCCAGCAGTGACTGGCGGGCCTCTGGAAACACCATATATTTT.

The chain combines TRBV7-2 with TRBJ1-2; D is unclear. This CDR3 spans 15 amino acids. V lost 1 base and J 5 bases, leaving 14 bases between the germline ends. Germline CDR1 SGHTA, CDR2 FQGNSA. The CDR3 nucleotides read TGTGCCAGCAGCTTAGGCGGACGGACTACTTATGGCTACACCTTC. Amino acid sequence: CASSLGGRTTYGYTF.

CDR3 sequence: CASSYSGRGGTEAFF. The CDR3 region has the DNA TGTGCCAGCAGTTACTCGGGCAGGGGTGGCACTGAAGCTTTCTTT. V and J are TRBV6-5 and TRBJ1-1, with D maybe TRBD1 (6 bases). The CDR3 is made up of 15 amino acids. Trimming cost V 0 bases and J 4 bases, with 12 bases left between them. The germline gives CDR1 MNHEY, CDR2 SVGAGI.

V is TRBV6-6 and J is TRBJ1-2; 10 bases are shared with TRBD1. Germline values: CDR1 MNHNY, CDR2 SVGAGI (reference sequence). The CDR3 covers 13 residues. J lost 7 bases, V lost 6 bases, and 5 bases had no gene match. CDR3 DNA sequence: TGTGCCAGCAGGATGACAGGGGGCGCTGGCTACACCTTC. It yields the protein CASRMTGGAGYTF.

The chain links TRBV10-2 to TRBJ2-3; D is unclear. Germline CDR1 is WSHSY and CDR2 is SAAADI. Trimming stripped 4 bases from V and 4 bases from J, with 18 bases between. This CDR3 is built from 16 residues. Written as DNA, the CDR3 is TGCGCCAGCAGTGCGCACCCCCCCCCTAAATCAGATACGCAGTATTTT. Its translation: CASSAHPPPKSDTQYF.

CDR3 loop: CASSEVGGPGTEAFF. CDR3 DNA sequence: TGTGCCAGCAGTGAAGTGGGGGGGCCGGGCACTGAAGCTTTCTTT. This chain links TRBV25-1 with TRBJ1-1, with D possibly matching TRBD1 (6 bases). V was trimmed by 2 bases and J by 4 bases, leaving 14 bases between them. There are 15 residues in the CDR3. Germline assignment: CDR1 MGHDK and CDR2 SYGVNS.

This chain's CDR3 is CASSLDRARPVEQYF. The CDR3 DNA sequence: TGTGCCAGCAGCTTAGACAGGGCGCGCCCAGTCGAGCAGTACTTC. The chain joins TRBV7-6 to TRBJ2-7; maybe TRBD1 (6 bases). The ends were cut back, 1 base at V and 6 bases at J, with 16 bases in the middle. This CDR3 is built from 15 residues. Germline V gene data show CDR1 as SGHVS and CDR2 as FNYEAQ.

Only a few counts were recorded for this clone. The chain links TRBV29-1 to TRBJ2-3; D might be TRBD1 (6 bases). Trimming left V 7 bases short and J 5 bases short, with 16 bases between. The germline V gene encodes CDR1 SQVTM and CDR2 ANQGSEA. The CDR3 contains 13 residues. CDR3 in amino acids: CSATEGDGDTQYF. The DNA for the CDR3 is TGCAGCGCCACCGAGGGGGATGGAGATACGCAGTATTTT.

This clone came up a few times. The V gene is TRBV4-1, the J gene TRBJ2-5; D not certain. Per the germline V gene, CDR1 is MGHRA and CDR2 is YSYEKL. The CDR3 has 14 residues. The V and J ends lost 3 bases and 5 bases respectively, with 13 bases between them. Here the CDR3 DNA reads TGCGCCAGCAGCCAGACCGGTTCTAGGGAGACCCAGTACTTC. It specifies CASSQTGSRETQYF.

The chain couples TRBV6-1 to TRBJ2-5; 8 bases are shared with TRBD2. CDR1 and CDR2 from the germline V gene are MNHNS and SASEGT. Trimming at V came to 8 bases and at J to 5 bases, leaving 10 bases not matched to a gene. The CDR3 is 14 residues long. The CDR3 sequence is CASPGGVGRETQYF. CDR3 DNA sequence: TGTGCCAGCCCCGGGGGGGTGGGACGGGAGACCCAGTACTTC.

This clone was observed a single time. The chain uses TRBV4-1 and TRBJ2-1; D unresolved. V was cut by 4 bases and J by 2 bases, with 12 bases left in between. The CDR3 runs to 15 residues. Germline V gene data show CDR1 as MGHRA and CDR2 as YSYEKL. The CDR3 DNA is TGCGCCAGCAGCCCATATGAGAGCCCCTACAATGAGCAGTTCTTC. The encoded protein is CASSPYESPYNEQFF.

The CDR3 sequence is CATSRDPGPRDIQYF. The CDR3 DNA sequence: TGTGCCACCAGCAGAGATCCCGGGCCGAGGGACATTCAGTACTTC. This chain joins TRBV15 and TRBJ2-4; possible D gene TRBD2, 5 bases. Germline V gene lookup returns CDR1 LNHNV and CDR2 YYDKDF (reference sequence). The germline V and J ends were trimmed by 0 bases and 8 bases, with 14 bases remaining between them. The CDR3 totals 15 residues.

The rearrangement joins TRBV6-5 to TRBJ1-1, with TRBD1 matching 10 bases. The CDR3 loop spans 15 amino acids. The germline gives CDR1 MNHEY, CDR2 SVGAGI. With 4 bases clipped from V and 3 bases from J, the junction kept 5 bases outside the gene matches. This CDR3 is CASSFRDRGDTEAFF. The CDR3 DNA is TGTGCCAGCAGTTTCCGGGACAGGGGAGACACTGAAGCTTTCTTT.

This rearrangement joins TRBV27 to TRBJ1-1; D gene ambiguous. The germline V gene encodes CDR1 MNHEY and CDR2 SMNVEV (reference sequence). V lost 3 bases and J 4 bases, leaving 12 bases between the germline ends. The CDR3 has 14 residues. For the CDR3, the DNA is TGTGCCAGCAGTTTCGAGGTATCGAGCACTGAAGCTTTCTTT. This encodes CASSFEVSSTEAFF.

V usage is TRBV6-5 and J usage is TRBJ2-1; D is possibly TRBD2 (6 bases). CDR1 and CDR2 (germline): MNHEY, SVGAGI. Trimming stripped 2 bases from V and 8 bases from J, with 16 bases between. This CDR3 is built from 15 residues. The CDR3 DNA reads TGTGCCAGCAGTTACAGCGCAAGGACTATAGATGAGCAGTTCTTC. It translates to CASSYSARTIDEQFF.

The V and J genes are TRBV4-1 and TRBJ1-4, with a tentative D call TRBD1 (5 bases). Germline V gene lookup returns CDR1 MGHRA and CDR2 YSYEKL. V gave up 0 bases and J gave up 5 bases, with 13 bases separating them. The CDR3 has 16 amino acids. Here the CDR3 reads CASSQDPRGNNEKLFF. The CDR3 region has the DNA TGCGCCAGCAGCCAAGACCCAAGGGGTAACAATGAAAAACTGTTTTTT.

The gene calls are TRBV6-5 and TRBJ2-7; 9 nucleotides align to TRBD2. After removal of 5 bases from V and 7 bases from J, the junction contained 6 bases not matched to a gene. The germline V gene has CDR1 MNHEY and CDR2 SVGAGI. There are 13 residues in the CDR3. CDR3 sequence reads: CASSHPGLAEQYF. For the CDR3, the DNA is TGTGCCAGCAGTCACCCGGGACTAGCAGAGCAGTACTTC.

On this clone itself: One end of the junction varies from germline; a read error may be responsible. V is TRBV7-7 and J is TRBJ2-1; D is unresolved. The CDR3 is made up of 13 amino acids. Germline assignment: CDR1 SSHAT and CDR2 FNYEAQ (reference sequence). CDR3 nucleotide sequence: TGTGCTAGCAGCCCCCGACATTCGAGTGAGCAGTTCTTC. This encodes CASSPRHSSEQFF.